These T cell receptor beta chains were read from a single sample in a study of graft-versus-host responses after intestinal transplantation. Using immunoSEQ multiplex PCR, the repertoire was profiled, and TCRdb retains in-frame clones only, with some absent. The table shows under 40,000 clones, with about 93% occurring only once. The sample here was PBMCs, taken 16 days after intestinal transplant. These receptor sequences come from a human patient who received an intestinal transplant, so some T cells may come from the graft donor. Each CDR3 is given with its conserved first and last residue. Fields, in order: V gene, D gene, J gene, clone size, CDR3 DNA, CDR3 protein. D genes are given only for firm matches. Clone size, where shown, is once, few, many, or a class for clones that have expanded.

v_gene: TRBV28
d_gene: -
j_gene: TRBJ2-7
abundance: -
CDR3nt: TGTGCCAGCAGTCCCTCGCAGATCTACGAGCAGTACTTC
CDR3aa: CASSPSQIYEQYF

v_gene: TRBV6-1
d_gene: -
j_gene: TRBJ1-4
abundance: -
CDR3nt: TGTGCCAGCAGTGAAGGCGGGGGCGTAGGAAAACTGTTTTTT
CDR3aa: CASSEGGGVGKLFF

v_gene: TRBV7-8
d_gene: -
j_gene: TRBJ2-3
abundance: once
CDR3nt: TGTGCCAGCAGCTTAGAGAGATTCCCCCCCCGCACAGATACGCAGTATTTT
CDR3aa: CASSLERFPPRTDTQYF

v_gene: TRBV27
d_gene: TRBD2
j_gene: TRBJ2-3
abundance: -
CDR3nt: TGTGCCAGCAGTCCGGCGGCAGGAGCGGGAGGGTTCGCAGATACGCAGTATTTT
CDR3aa: CASSPAAGAGGFADTQYF

v_gene: TRBV7-6
d_gene: -
j_gene: TRBJ2-5
abundance: -
CDR3nt: TGTGCCAGCAGCCCCGGCTCGAAAGAGACCCAGTACTTC
CDR3aa: CASSPGSKETQYF

v_gene: TRBV19
d_gene: -
j_gene: TRBJ2-3
abundance: -
CDR3nt: TGTGCCAGTAGTATCGGCATCAAGGGAGATACGCAGTATTTT
CDR3aa: CASSIGIKGDTQYF

v_gene: TRBV15
d_gene: TRBD2
j_gene: TRBJ2-3
abundance: -
CDR3nt: TGTGCCACCAGCCCGAGACTAGCGGTATACACAGATACGCAGTATTTT
CDR3aa: CATSPRLAVYTDTQYF

v_gene: TRBV9
d_gene: -
j_gene: TRBJ1-5
abundance: -
CDR3nt: TGTGCCAGCAGCGTAGGTACAATCAATCAGCCCCAGCATTTT
CDR3aa: CASSVGTINQPQHF

v_gene: TRBV27
d_gene: -
j_gene: TRBJ2-3
abundance: -
CDR3nt: TGTGCACCTTTCTGCGGAAGAAGGGCCCTTAGCACAGATACGCAGTATTTT
CDR3aa: CAPFCGRRALSTDTQYF

v_gene: TRBV28
d_gene: -
j_gene: TRBJ1-2
abundance: -
CDR3nt: TGTGCCAGCAGTTTTGTCACCGACCGCTATGGCTACACCTTC
CDR3aa: CASSFVTDRYGYTF

v_gene: TRBV5-1
d_gene: -
j_gene: TRBJ2-4
abundance: -
CDR3nt: TGCGCCAGCAGCTTGGGGGGGCCCCTAGCCAAAAACATTCAGTACTTC
CDR3aa: CASSLGGPLAKNIQYF

v_gene: TRBV6-5
d_gene: TRBD1
j_gene: TRBJ1-2
abundance: -
CDR3nt: TGTGCCAGCATAGGGACAGGTTATAACTATGGCTACACCTTC
CDR3aa: CASIGTGYNYGYTF

v_gene: TRBV9
d_gene: -
j_gene: TRBJ2-1
abundance: -
CDR3nt: TGTGCCAGCAGCGTATCCAGCGGACCCAGCTCCTACAATGAGCAGTTCTTC
CDR3aa: CASSVSSGPSSYNEQFF

v_gene: TRBV6-1
d_gene: -
j_gene: TRBJ2-7
abundance: -
CDR3nt: TGTGCCAGCAGGTTAGCGGCGAACCCCTCCTACGAGCAGTACTTC
CDR3aa: CASRLAANPSYEQYF

v_gene: TRBV27
d_gene: TRBD2
j_gene: TRBJ2-1
abundance: -
CDR3nt: TGTGCCAGCAGGTTTACTAGCGGGAGGCATGAGCAGTTCTTC
CDR3aa: CASRFTSGRHEQFF

v_gene: TRBV9
d_gene: TRBD1
j_gene: TRBJ2-5
abundance: -
CDR3nt: TGTGCCAGCAGCGGAGGACAGGTCTGGCAAGAGACCCAGTACTTC
CDR3aa: CASSGGQVWQETQYF

v_gene: TRBV30
d_gene: -
j_gene: TRBJ2-3
abundance: -
CDR3nt: TGTGCCTGGAGTCTTAGGGAGGATACGCAGTATTTT
CDR3aa: CAWSLREDTQYF

v_gene: TRBV28
d_gene: TRBD1
j_gene: TRBJ1-5
abundance: -
CDR3nt: TGTGCCAGCAGTTTAAGACAGGGGCAAGGCAATCAGCCCCAGCATTTT
CDR3aa: CASSLRQGQGNQPQHF

v_gene: TRBV28
d_gene: TRBD1
j_gene: TRBJ2-5
abundance: -
CDR3nt: TGTGCCAGCAGTTTGGGGGGGACAGGGGAAGAGACCCAGTACTTC
CDR3aa: CASSLGGTGEETQYF

v_gene: TRBV5-4
d_gene: TRBD2
j_gene: TRBJ2-2
abundance: -
CDR3nt: TGTGCCAGCAGCGCGACTAGCGGGAGGGCCAACACCGGGGAGCTGTTTTTT
CDR3aa: CASSATSGRANTGELFF

v_gene: TRBV5-8
d_gene: TRBD1
j_gene: TRBJ1-4
abundance: -
CDR3nt: TGTGCCAGCAGCCCGGGGACAGGTGCAACTAATGAAAAACTGTTTTTT
CDR3aa: CASSPGTGATNEKLFF

v_gene: TRBV6-4
d_gene: TRBD1
j_gene: TRBJ2-3
abundance: once
CDR3nt: TGTGCCAGCAGTGAGGGGACAGGGGGCACAGATACGCAGTATTTT
CDR3aa: CASSEGTGGTDTQYF

v_gene: TRBV5-1
d_gene: TRBD1
j_gene: TRBJ2-2
abundance: -
CDR3nt: TGCGCCAGCAGCTTGCGACAGGGGGCCGGGGAGCTGTTTTTT
CDR3aa: CASSLRQGAGELFF

v_gene: TRBV28
d_gene: -
j_gene: TRBJ2-7
abundance: -
CDR3nt: TGTGCCAGCAGTTTGCCCGGGAGTCCCTACGAGCAGTACTTC
CDR3aa: CASSLPGSPYEQYF

v_gene: TRBV15
d_gene: TRBD2
j_gene: TRBJ2-7
abundance: once
CDR3nt: TGTGCCACCAGCAGAGATGACGGACTAGCTGACGAGCAGTACTTC
CDR3aa: CATSRDDGLADEQYF

v_gene: TRBV7-3
d_gene: TRBD2
j_gene: TRBJ2-1
abundance: once
CDR3nt: TGTGCCAGCAGCTTAACTGGGTTAGGGACTAGCTCCAATGAGCAGTTCTTC
CDR3aa: CASSLTGLGTSSNEQFF

v_gene: TRBV27
d_gene: -
j_gene: TRBJ2-4
abundance: -
CDR3nt: TGTGCCAGCGGAAGATCACTCCCGGGACCAGTTCATGGCCTTCAGTACTTC
CDR3aa: CASGRSLPGPVHGLQYF

v_gene: TRBV30
d_gene: -
j_gene: TRBJ2-7
abundance: -
CDR3nt: TGTGCCTGGAGTGGCCACAAGTACGAGCAGTACTTC
CDR3aa: CAWSGHKYEQYF

v_gene: TRBV28
d_gene: -
j_gene: TRBJ1-1
abundance: -
CDR3nt: TGTGCCAGCAGTTTGGGGGGCCCACACACTGAAGCTTTCTTT
CDR3aa: CASSLGGPHTEAFF

v_gene: TRBV7-2
d_gene: -
j_gene: TRBJ2-7
abundance: -
CDR3nt: TGTGCCAGCAGCCTCACGACCTACAGGGGGGGTTACGAGCAGTACTTC
CDR3aa: CASSLTTYRGGYEQYF

v_gene: TRBV4-3
d_gene: TRBD2
j_gene: TRBJ2-3
abundance: few
CDR3nt: TGCGCCAGCAGCCAAGATGGTGTCGGTAGCGGGAGGGCCCGGTTGGGGTATACGCAGTATTTT
CDR3aa: CASSQDGVGSGRARLGYTQYF

v_gene: TRBV19
d_gene: TRBD1
j_gene: TRBJ1-2
abundance: -
CDR3nt: TGTGCCAGTAGCGGACAGGGGGCGCTTGGCTACACCTTC
CDR3aa: CASSGQGALGYTF

v_gene: TRBV29-1
d_gene: TRBD2
j_gene: TRBJ2-3
abundance: -
CDR3nt: TGCAGCGTTGTTTTTCGCGGGAGCGGAACAGATACGCAGTATTTT
CDR3aa: CSVVFRGSGTDTQYF

v_gene: TRBV4-3
d_gene: TRBD2
j_gene: TRBJ2-1
abundance: -
CDR3nt: TGCGCCAGCAGCCAAGGCGTTCTAGCGGGAGTAAATGAGCAGTTCTTC
CDR3aa: CASSQGVLAGVNEQFF

v_gene: TRBV7-8
d_gene: -
j_gene: TRBJ2-7
abundance: -
CDR3nt: TGTGCCAGCAGCTTAGGGTACGGAGCCTACGAGCAGTACTTC
CDR3aa: CASSLGYGAYEQYF